The 16 T cell receptor beta chains presented below share a single source sample, sequenced in a study of early T cells in non-severe SARS-CoV-2 infection. MiXCR, applied by TCRdb to the 5' RACE reads, yields one record per CDR3 protein. The table includes tens of thousands of distinct CDR3 sequences, more than 7.5% detected once. Specimen: whole blood. These receptors were collected from an adult who was a healthcare worker with PCR-confirmed SARS-CoV-2 infection or an uninfected control (not recorded which).

The table lists this clonotype with many counts. The chain links TRBV9 to TRBJ2-3; weak D call: TRBD1 (6 bases). Looked up from germline, CDR1 is SGDLS and CDR2 is YYNGEE. The CDR3 contains 17 residues. Trimming stripped 0 bases from V and 5 bases from J, with 19 bases between. CDR3 bases: TGTGCCAGCAGCGTAGCCCCCTTGGCAGGGGCCATAGATACGCAGTATTTT. Encoded protein: CASSVAPLAGAIDTQYF.

This clonotype was observed a few times. V and J are TRBV19 and TRBJ2-1, with TRBD2 matching 9 bases. This CDR3 is built from 14 residues. V shed 5 bases, J shed 12 bases, and the junction held 11 bases outside the gene matches. Per the germline V gene, CDR1 is LNHDA and CDR2 is SQIVND (reference sequence). The CDR3 bases are TGTGCCAGTAGTCAGGCTAGCGGGACCAATCTGCAGTTCTTC. The encoded protein is CASSQASGTNLQFF.

The chain links TRBV3-1 to TRBJ2-3, with a tentative D call TRBD2 (6 bases). Germline CDR1 and CDR2: LGHDT and YNNKEL (reference sequence). V lost 2 bases and J 0 bases, leaving 21 bases between the germline ends. CDR3 length: 19 residues. CDR3 loop: CASSQTGGVSLSSTDTQYF. DNA of the CDR3: TGTGCCAGCAGCCAAACCGGGGGAGTTTCTCTTTCTAGCACAGATACGCAGTATTTT.

In this sample, this clonotype turned up a few times. This chain joins TRBV18 and TRBJ2-5, with 7 bases identical to TRBD1. The V and J ends lost 5 bases and 2 bases, in that order; junction bases with no gene match: 2. This CDR3 has 13 amino acids. Germline assignment: CDR1 KGHSH and CDR2 LQKENI. The CDR3 loop is CASSSGQQETQYF. The CDR3 nucleotides are TGTGCCAGCTCATCGGGACAGCAAGAGACCCAGTACTTC.

This clonotype was picked up many times. This chain links TRBV4-2 with TRBJ2-3; TRBD2 aligns across 10 bases. CDR3 length: 17 residues. Germline-derived CDR1 and CDR2 are LGHNA and YNFKEQ. The ends lost 1 base at V and 2 bases at J; junction bases unmatched: 6. The CDR3 is CASSQGTSGTHTDTQYF. Here the CDR3 DNA reads TGTGCCAGCAGCCAAGGGACTAGCGGAACTCACACAGATACGCAGTATTTT.

This clonotype was recorded a few times. V gene TRBV2 combines with J gene TRBJ1-5; no firm D call. V was pared by 7 bases and J by 2 bases, with 9 bases between. This CDR3 spans 13 amino acids. The germline gives CDR1 SNHLY, CDR2 FYNNEI. CDR3 coding DNA: TGTGCCAGCAAACCCGGGGGCAATCAGCCCCAGCATTTT. Its protein is CASKPGGNQPQHF.

This clonotype was counted only a few times. The genes are TRBV28 and TRBJ2-1; D is possibly TRBD2 (6 bases). CDR1 is MDHEN and CDR2 is SYDVKM in the germline V gene. Trimming took off 3 bases at V and 6 bases at J, with 15 bases between the two ends. The CDR3 totals 15 residues. In nucleotides, the CDR3 is TGTGCCAGCAGTTTTCCGGGTTGGGGAGGCAATGAGCAGTTCTTC. The encoded protein is CASSFPGWGGNEQFF.

This clonotype was seen a handful of times. Written as DNA, the CDR3 is TGTGCCAGCAGCCCTAGATTTCGGGTCCGAATGAACACCGGGGAGCTGTTTTTT. Translation gives CASSPRFRVRMNTGELFF. The rearrangement joins TRBV9 to TRBJ2-2; D unresolved. The CDR3 contains 18 residues. Trimming took 4 bases from V and 1 from J, leaving 20 bases between them. Per the germline V gene, CDR1 is SGDLS and CDR2 is YYNGEE.

The table lists this clonotype with many counts. Because the CDR3's place on the DNA is in doubt, the DNA is left out and the CDR3 is given as listed by TCRdb. V usage is TRBV7-3 and J usage is TRBJ2-2; the table calls TRBD1, which could not be checked here. The CDR3 is 16 residues long, ends included. CDR1 is SGHTA, CDR2 FQGTGA, per germline. The CDR3 loop reads CASSLFGPGGSGELFF.

This clonotype was detected many times. This rearrangement joins TRBV29-1 to TRBJ2-5; TRBD2 agrees at 7 bases. After removal of 4 bases from V and 6 bases from J, the junction contained 5 bases not matched to a gene. Germline loops: CDR1 SQVTM, CDR2 ANQGSEA. The CDR3 covers 12 residues. The CDR3 is CSVVSGGKTQYF. The CDR3, as DNA: TGCAGCGTTGTCTCCGGGGGGAAGACCCAGTACTTC. Looking up the rest from reference TRBV29-1 and TRBJ2-5 gives the full variable domain: SAVISQKPSRDICQRGTSLTIQCQVDSQVTMMFWYRQQPGQSLTLIATANQGSEATYESGFVIDKFPISRPNLTFSTLTVSNMSPEDSSIYLCSVVSGGKTQYFGPGTRLLVL.

This clonotype was detected a few times. The chain is built from TRBV5-1 and TRBJ1-4, with D uncertain. Looked up from germline, CDR1 is SGHRS and CDR2 is YFSETQ. CDR3 length equals 16 residues. V shed 2 bases and J shed 4 bases, with 15 bases lying between them. This CDR3 is CASSFVPGSVNEKLFF. CDR3 coding DNA: TGCGCCAGCAGCTTCGTCCCGGGGTCCGTTAATGAAAAACTGTTTTTT. Full variable domain (missing parts from reference TRBV5-1 and TRBJ1-4): KAGVTQTPRYLIKTRGQQVTLSCSPISGHRSVSWYQQTPGQGLQFLFEYFSETQRNKGNFPGRFSGRQFSNSRSEMNVSTLELGDSALYLCASSFVPGSVNEKLFFGSGTQLSVL.

V usage is TRBV5-6 and J usage is TRBJ1-1; D is unresolved. Germline V gene lookup returns CDR1 SGHDT and CDR2 YYEEEE. This CDR3 spans 16 amino acids. Trimming shortened V by 1 base and J by 1 base, and 14 bases separated the two germline ends. The chain's CDR3 is CASSLRIKRGNTEAFF. The CDR3 region has the DNA TGTGCCAGCAGCTTGAGAATAAAGCGGGGGAACACTGAAGCTTTCTTT.

This clonotype was counted at least ten times. The rearrangement uses TRBV7-8 and TRBJ1-2, with 10 bases identical to TRBD1. CDR1 is SGHVS and CDR2 is FQNEAQ in the germline V gene. This CDR3 has 12 residues. J lost 8 bases, V lost 3 bases, and 0 bases had no gene match. In nucleotides, the CDR3 is TGTGCCAGCAGCTTGACAGGGGGCGGCTACACCTTC. Translated: CASSLTGGGYTF.

This clonotype has ten or more counts. This rearrangement joins TRBV2 to TRBJ2-1; unclear D gene. Germline CDR1 is SNHLY and CDR2 is FYNNEI. V was shortened by 6 bases and J by 2 bases, with 8 bases between the two germline ends. The CDR3 spans 13 residues. Written as DNA, the CDR3 is TGTGCCAGCAGCTGGACCCCCTACAATGAGCAGTTCTTC. It encodes CASSWTPYNEQFF.

This clonotype was counted at least ten times. The chain recombines TRBV7-9 with TRBJ2-5; D not resolved. This CDR3 has 12 amino acids. Germline CDR1 SEHNR, CDR2 FQNEAQ (reference sequence). Trimming cost V 6 bases and J 0 bases, with 5 bases left between them. The CDR3 DNA follows: TGTGCCAGCAGTCGGGACCAAGAGACCCAGTACTTC. It codes for CASSRDQETQYF.

At least ten counts were recorded for this clonotype. The gene calls are TRBV29-1 and TRBJ2-7, with 8 nucleotides matching TRBD2. The CDR3 is made up of 14 amino acids. The V segment lost 3 bases and the J segment 1 base; nucleotides outside the gene matches: 5. From germline, CDR1 is SQVTM and CDR2 ANQGSEA. The CDR3 here is CSVDAGTSSYEQYF. DNA for the CDR3: TGCAGCGTTGATGCTGGGACTAGTTCCTACGAGCAGTACTTC.